The rows below give T cell receptor beta chains drawn from one sample of a study of blood T cells in healthy people across ages. TCRdb ran MiXCR on the 5' RACE reads and lists one entry per CDR3 protein. The sample has approximately 1,000,000 distinct CDR3 sequences; more than 40% are singletons. Source material: blood. Receptor source: a woman between 55 and 75 years old in good health. CDR3s include the opening cysteine and the closing phenylalanine or tryptophan. Some rows mark clone size as missing; the rest say once, few, many or name a class of expanded clone.

J: TRBJ2-7
V: TRBV28
size: few
CDR3: CASNGGSGTVKYEQYF

J: TRBJ2-1
V: TRBV6-5
size: NA
CDR3: CASRLLAGINNEQFF

J: TRBJ2-3
V: TRBV12-3/TRBV12-4
size: NA
CDR3: CASRLASLTDTQYF

J: TRBJ2-1
V: TRBV29-1
size: once
CDR3: CSGGLADYEQFF

J: TRBJ2-7
V: TRBV24-1
size: few
CDR3: CATSDSASGSTYEQYF

J: TRBJ2-5
V: TRBV27
size: few
CDR3: CASSLYDMGTSGSLETQYF

J: TRBJ2-1
V: TRBV27
size: NA
CDR3: CASRGWGSGITYNEQFF

J: TRBJ2-3
V: TRBV20-1
size: NA
CDR3: CSARGSTDTQYF

J: TRBJ2-5
V: TRBV20-1
size: many
CDR3: CSAVGGTQYF

J: TRBJ1-2
V: TRBV14
size: NA
CDR3: CAGSQERHGYTF

J: TRBJ2-5
V: TRBV20-1
size: NA
CDR3: CSARDQDFQETQYF

J: TRBJ1-2
V: TRBV7-8
size: NA
CDR3: CASSLGAGPGYGYTF

J: NA
V: TRBV20-1
size: once
CDR3: CSANREDIQYF

J: TRBJ2-1
V: TRBV27
size: NA
CDR3: CASSLLGGGEQFF

J: TRBJ2-7
V: TRBV3-1
size: NA
CDR3: CASSQGGTSTYEQYF

J: TRBJ1-2
V: TRBV9
size: NA
CDR3: CASSVGGWNGYTF